Each of the 9 T cell receptor beta chains below was sequenced from the same sample in a study of cytomegalovirus exposure and HLA in healthy donors. Profiling relied on immunoSEQ multiplex PCR, and the TCRdb table lists in-frame clones only, not all of them. Of about 63,000 clones in the sample, about 89% were seen once. The material sequenced was PBMCs. The receptors derive from a woman aged 18-29 years in good health and CMV-seronegative.

This clone appeared a few times. This chain links TRBV6-1 with TRBJ2-7; D might be TRBD1 (6 bases). The germline V and J ends were trimmed by 10 bases and 0 bases, with 16 bases remaining between them. From germline, CDR1 is MNHNS and CDR2 SASEGT. This CDR3 contains 14 residues. The CDR3 DNA is TGTGCCACCATGGGGTCCAGGGGCTCCTACGAGCAGTACTTC. It is translated as CATMGSRGSYEQYF.

The chain recombines TRBV30 with TRBJ2-1, with D perhaps TRBD1 (9 bases). Trimming cost V 3 bases and J 3 bases, with 30 bases left between them. Germline V lookup: CDR1 GTSNPN, CDR2 SVGIG (reference sequence). This CDR3 has 20 residues. CDR3 coding DNA: TGTGCCTGGAGGCCGGGACAGGGAAGCGGGAGAAGGGGTAACTACAATGAGCAGTTCTTC. This encodes CAWRPGQGSGRRGNYNEQFF.

The V and J genes are TRBV4-1 and TRBJ1-1; D might be TRBD1 (5 bases). V was shortened by 0 bases and J by 5 bases, with 13 bases between the two germline ends. This CDR3 region has 15 residues. The V gene's germline CDR1 is MGHRA and CDR2 YSYEKL. CDR3 residues: CASSQDLGGWTEAFF. The CDR3 DNA reads TGCGCCAGCAGCCAAGATCTCGGGGGATGGACTGAAGCTTTCTTT.

The CDR3 nucleotides read TGTGCCAGCAGCTTTTCGGGGGGCAGCACAGATACGCAGTATTTT. Residues: CASSFSGGSTDTQYF. J is TRBJ2-3 and V is TRBV7-2; a possible D gene is TRBD2 (7 bases). Trimming took off 3 bases at V and 0 bases at J, with 10 bases between the two ends. Germline lookup yields CDR1 SGHTA and CDR2 FQGNSA. The CDR3 contains 15 residues.

A remark on this clone: The sample carries other DNA sequences with the same CDR3. V usage is TRBV5-5 and J usage is TRBJ2-1; D remains unclear. Germline V gene data show CDR1 as SGHKS and CDR2 as YYEKEE (reference sequence). The CDR3 length is 13 residues. Trimming took 4 bases from V and 0 from J, leaving 5 bases between them. The CDR3 region is CASSLDSYNEQFF. The CDR3 DNA reads TGTGCCAGCAGCCTAGACTCCTACAATGAGCAGTTCTTC.

This chain links TRBV6-5 with TRBJ2-2; tentatively, D is TRBD2 (6 bases). The V and J ends lost 2 bases and 5 bases respectively, with 12 bases between them. The CDR3 runs 15 residues. CDR1 is MNHEY, CDR2 SVGAGI, per germline. CDR3 sequence: CASSYPPRGTGELFF. The CDR3 coding sequence is TGTGCCAGCAGTTACCCGCCACGGGGGACCGGGGAGCTGTTTTTT.

The chain carries TRBV19 and TRBJ1-5; no definite D call. V lost 9 bases and J 6 bases, leaving 18 bases between the germline ends. CDR1 is LNHDA and CDR2 is SQIVND in the germline V gene (reference sequence). The CDR3 is made up of 14 amino acids. The CDR3: CASTRSVATQPQHF. CDR3 coding DNA: TGTGCCAGCACCCGTTCGGTCGCCACTCAGCCCCAGCATTTT.

The rearrangement uses TRBV18 and TRBJ2-2, with a tentative D call TRBD2 (6 bases). The CDR3 length is 16 residues. Germline assignment: CDR1 KGHSH and CDR2 LQKENI. Between the trimmed V and J ends, which lost 3 bases and 3 bases, there was a span of 14 bases. CDR3 DNA sequence: TGTGCCAGCTCACCTGCGGGGCAAGCTGACACCGGGGAGCTGTTTTTT. Translating gives CASSPAGQADTGELFF. Full variable domain (missing parts from reference TRBV18 and TRBJ2-2): NAGVMQNPRHLVRRRGQEARLRCSPMKGHSHVYWYRQLPEEGLKFMVYLQKENIIDESGMPKERFSAEFPKEGPSILRIQQVVRGDSAAYFCASSPAGQADTGELFFGEGSRLTVL.

The V call is TRBV11-2, the J call TRBJ2-2; a possible D gene is TRBD1 (6 bases). Trimming pared 5 bases from V and 0 bases from J, leaving 10 bases between. The CDR3 consists of 15 residues. The V gene's germline CDR1 is SGHAT and CDR2 FQNNGV. This chain's CDR3 is CASSDDRTNTGELFF. CDR3 DNA sequence: TGTGCCAGCAGCGACGACAGGACGAACACCGGGGAGCTGTTTTTT.